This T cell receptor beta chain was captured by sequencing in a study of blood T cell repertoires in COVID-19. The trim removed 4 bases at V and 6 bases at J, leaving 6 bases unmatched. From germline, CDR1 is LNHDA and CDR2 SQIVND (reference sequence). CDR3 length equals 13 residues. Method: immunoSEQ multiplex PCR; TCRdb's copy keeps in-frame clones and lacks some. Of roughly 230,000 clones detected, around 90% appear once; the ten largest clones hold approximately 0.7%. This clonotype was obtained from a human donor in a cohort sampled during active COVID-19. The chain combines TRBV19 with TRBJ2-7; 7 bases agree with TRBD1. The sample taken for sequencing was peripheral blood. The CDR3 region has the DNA TGTGCCAGTAGTACCACAACAGGGGCCGAGCAGTACTTC. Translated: CASSTTTGAEQYF.